This T cell receptor (beta chain) was sequenced in a study of blood T cell repertoires in COVID-19. Turning to the study itself: Samples representing acute and convalescent COVID-19 were sourced from the United States, Italy and Spain. The analysed material was cDNA or gDNA that came from T cells, B-cell-depleted T cells, or PBMCs.

As originally analysed: Amplification of reference gene primers was used by the study to estimate nucleated cell counts. The protocol was immunoSEQ multiplex PCR, while the TCRdb copy is restricted to in-frame clones and leaves out a portion. Clonal size and the V and J genes are those of that table, whereas D and trimming came from the DNA. This sample yields fewer than 250,000 clones, of which approximately 90% are seen a single time; around 1.1% belongs to the top ten. The CDR3 consists of 17 residues. Per the germline V gene, CDR1 is PRHDT and CDR2 is FYEKMQ (reference sequence). V was pared by 5 bases and J by 0 bases, with 17 bases between.

The chain couples TRBV13 to TRBJ2-1, with D tentatively TRBD1 (5 bases). The clonotype originates from a man in his thirties or forties with acute or convalescent COVID-19. The specimen sequenced was peripheral blood. CDR3 coding DNA: TGTGCCAGCAGCCCACCCCCCGACAGCGTCTCCTACAATGAGCAGTTCTTC. Its protein is CASSPPPDSVSYNEQFF.